This T cell receptor beta chain was sequenced for a study of blood T cells in healthy people across ages. The study's findings and limits: Estimates based on one million T cells were treated as lower bounds.

V shed 4 bases and J shed 4 bases, with 5 bases lying between them. This CDR3 is 12 amino acids long. Germline loops: CDR1 SGHTA, CDR2 FQGNSA. This clonotype was detected only a few times. Its antigen remains unknown. The use of a sample-barcoded 5' primer and a J-beta primer mix characterized a second PCR of about 7 to 12 cycles. From the 5' RACE reads, TCRdb called clonotypes with MiXCR, one entry per CDR3 protein. The sample has 1 million to 1.2 million distinct CDR3 sequences; more than 30% are singletons. The chain combines TRBV7-2 with TRBJ2-1, with D tentatively TRBD1 (5 bases). This TCR was recovered from a man between 18 and 29 years old in good health. Sequenced: blood. The CDR3 DNA follows: TGTGCCAGCAGCTACAGGTACAATGAGCAGTTCTTC. This gives the protein CASSYRYNEQFF.